The source of this T cell receptor beta chain is a study of shared clonotypes between healthy human individuals. Study context: Per donor, CD8 memory used one plate, CD8 naive used two, CD4 memory used three and CD4 naive used three.

Study-wide findings and caveats: Sampling was confined to blood; repertoires within tissues likely differ. Among a few donors, approximately 4.6% of naive CD4 clonotypes were found in common.

Note on this clone: What it binds is not known.

The CDR3 covers 13 residues. Trimming stripped 2 bases from V and 7 bases from J, with 9 bases between. Looked up from germline, CDR1 is SGHVS and CDR2 is FQNEAQ. For every subset, genomic DNA was evenly distributed across several immunoSEQ plates. Here immunoSEQ multiplex PCR was the method, and the copy in TCRdb shows in-frame clones only, minus some. The sample holds some 1,600,000 clones; 95% to 99% are singletons and the top ten take approximately 0.45%. What was sequenced was naive CD4+ T cells sorted from blood. Subset in this sample: CD45RA+ positively selected. The origin of this receptor is a man aged 25-45 years in good health. The chain carries TRBV7-8 and TRBJ2-1; tentatively, D is TRBD1 (6 bases). The CDR3 region has the DNA TGTGCCAGCAGCTTACACAGGGATAATGAGCAGTTCTTC. Its translation: CASSLHRDNEQFF.